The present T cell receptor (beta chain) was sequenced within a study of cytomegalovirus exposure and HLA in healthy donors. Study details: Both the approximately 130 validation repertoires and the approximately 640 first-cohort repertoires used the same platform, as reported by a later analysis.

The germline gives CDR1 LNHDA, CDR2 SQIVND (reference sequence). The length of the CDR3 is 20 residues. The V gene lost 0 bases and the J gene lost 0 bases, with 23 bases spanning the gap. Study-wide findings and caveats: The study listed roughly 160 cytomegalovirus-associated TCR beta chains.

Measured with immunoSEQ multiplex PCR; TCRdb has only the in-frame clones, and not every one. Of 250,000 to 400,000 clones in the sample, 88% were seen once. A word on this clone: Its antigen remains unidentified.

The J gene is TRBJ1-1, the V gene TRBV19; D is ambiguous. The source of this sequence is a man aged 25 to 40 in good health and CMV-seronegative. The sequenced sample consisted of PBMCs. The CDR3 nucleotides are TGTGCCAGTAGTATAGATCTATACTCGCTGGGTCGGAGTGTGAACACTGAAGCTTTCTTT. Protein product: CASSIDLYSLGRSVNTEAFF.